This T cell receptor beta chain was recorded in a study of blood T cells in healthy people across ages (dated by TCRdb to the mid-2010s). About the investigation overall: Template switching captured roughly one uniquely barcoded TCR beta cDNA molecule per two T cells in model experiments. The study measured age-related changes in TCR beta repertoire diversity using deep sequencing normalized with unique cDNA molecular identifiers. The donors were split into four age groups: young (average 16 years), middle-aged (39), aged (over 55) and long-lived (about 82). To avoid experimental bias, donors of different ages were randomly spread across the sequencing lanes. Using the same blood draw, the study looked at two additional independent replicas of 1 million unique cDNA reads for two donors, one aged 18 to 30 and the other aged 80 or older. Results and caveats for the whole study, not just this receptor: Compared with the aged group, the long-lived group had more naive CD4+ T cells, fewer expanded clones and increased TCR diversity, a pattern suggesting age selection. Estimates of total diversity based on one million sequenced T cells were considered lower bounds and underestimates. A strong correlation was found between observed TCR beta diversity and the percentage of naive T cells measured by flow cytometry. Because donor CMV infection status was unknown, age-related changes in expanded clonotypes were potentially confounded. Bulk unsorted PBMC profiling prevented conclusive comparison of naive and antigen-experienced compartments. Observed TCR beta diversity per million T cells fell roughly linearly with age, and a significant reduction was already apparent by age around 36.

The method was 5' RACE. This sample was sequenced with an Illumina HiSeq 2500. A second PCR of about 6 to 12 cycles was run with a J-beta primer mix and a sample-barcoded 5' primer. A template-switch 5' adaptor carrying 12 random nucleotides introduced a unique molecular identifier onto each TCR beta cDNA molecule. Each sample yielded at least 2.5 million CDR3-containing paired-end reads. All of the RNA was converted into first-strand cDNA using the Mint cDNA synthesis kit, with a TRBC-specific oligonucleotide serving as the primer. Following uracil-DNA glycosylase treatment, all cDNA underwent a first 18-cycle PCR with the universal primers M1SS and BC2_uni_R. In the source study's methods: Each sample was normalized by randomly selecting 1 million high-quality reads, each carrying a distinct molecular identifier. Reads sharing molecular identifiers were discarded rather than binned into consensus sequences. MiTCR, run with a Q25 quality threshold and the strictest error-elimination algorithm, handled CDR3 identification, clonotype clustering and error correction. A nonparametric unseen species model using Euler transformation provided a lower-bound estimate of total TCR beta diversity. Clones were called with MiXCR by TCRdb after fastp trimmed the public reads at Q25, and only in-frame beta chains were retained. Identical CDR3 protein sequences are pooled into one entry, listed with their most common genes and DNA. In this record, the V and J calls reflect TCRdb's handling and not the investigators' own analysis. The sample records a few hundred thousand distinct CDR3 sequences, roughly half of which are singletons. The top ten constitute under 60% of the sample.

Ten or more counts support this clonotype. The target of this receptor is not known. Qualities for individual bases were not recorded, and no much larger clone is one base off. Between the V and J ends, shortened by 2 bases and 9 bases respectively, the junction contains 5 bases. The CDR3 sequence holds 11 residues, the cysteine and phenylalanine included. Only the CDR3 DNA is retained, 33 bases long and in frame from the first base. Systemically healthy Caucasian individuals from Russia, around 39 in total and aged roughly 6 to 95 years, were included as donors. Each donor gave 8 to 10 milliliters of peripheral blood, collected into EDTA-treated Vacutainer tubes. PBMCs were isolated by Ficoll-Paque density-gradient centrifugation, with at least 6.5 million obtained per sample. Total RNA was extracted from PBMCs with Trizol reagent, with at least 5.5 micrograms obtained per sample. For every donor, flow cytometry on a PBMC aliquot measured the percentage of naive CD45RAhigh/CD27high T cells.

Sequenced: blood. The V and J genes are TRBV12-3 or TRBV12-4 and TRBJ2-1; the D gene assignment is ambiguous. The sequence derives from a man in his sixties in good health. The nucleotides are TGTGCCAGCAGTTTATTCGGTGAGCAGTTCTTC. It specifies CASSLFGEQFF.